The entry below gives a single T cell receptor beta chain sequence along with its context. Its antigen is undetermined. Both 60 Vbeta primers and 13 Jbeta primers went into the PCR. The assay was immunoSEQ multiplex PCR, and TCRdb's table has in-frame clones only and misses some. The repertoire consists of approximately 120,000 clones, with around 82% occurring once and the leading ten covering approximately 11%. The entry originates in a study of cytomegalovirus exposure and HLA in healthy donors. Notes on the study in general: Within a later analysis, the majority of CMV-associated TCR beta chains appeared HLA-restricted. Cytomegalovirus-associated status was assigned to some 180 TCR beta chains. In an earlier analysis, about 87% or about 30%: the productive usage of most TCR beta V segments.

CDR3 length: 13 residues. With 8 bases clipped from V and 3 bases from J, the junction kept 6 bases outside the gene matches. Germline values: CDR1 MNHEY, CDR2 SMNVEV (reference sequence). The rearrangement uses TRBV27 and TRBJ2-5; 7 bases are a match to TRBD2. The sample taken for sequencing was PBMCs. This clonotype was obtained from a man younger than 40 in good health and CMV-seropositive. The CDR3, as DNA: TGTGCCAGCCGACACGGGGGGAAAGAGACCCAGTACTTC. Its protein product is CASRHGGKETQYF.